This paragraph reports one TCR beta chain. These data come from a study of patients and donors after allogeneic stem cell transplantation. CDR1 is MNHEY and CDR2 is SVGEGT in the germline V gene. Trimming shortened V by 6 bases and J by 2 bases, and 10 bases separated the two germline ends. This CDR3 is built from 13 residues. TCRdb re-called the RT-PCR reads through MiXCR, storing one row per CDR3 protein. The sample lists around 150,000 distinct CDR3 sequences; about two fifths were seen once. The sample taken for sequencing was blood, either unsorted or a sorted T cell fraction (not recorded which). The clonotype originates from a human donor who was either an allogeneic HSCT recipient or a stem cell or donor lymphocyte infusion donor (not recorded which). It is not recorded whose cells these are; they may come from a transplant donor. The V call is TRBV6-2 or TRBV6-3, the J call TRBJ1-1, with a possible D match to TRBD1 (5 bases). The CDR3 here is CASRYDSNTEAFF. The DNA of the CDR3 is TGTGCCAGCAGATACGACAGTAACACTGAAGCTTTCTTT.